This T cell receptor beta chain was identified during a study of identical twins. Overall study findings and caveats: Twin-shared out-of-frame alpha sequences were enriched for low generation probability. Recombination models fit unrelated individuals' TCR alpha sharing but underestimated twins'.

After removal of 3 bases from V and 4 bases from J, the junction contained 7 bases not matched to a gene. The CDR3 is made up of 16 amino acids. Germline CDR1 and CDR2: MGHRA and YSYEKL. TCRdb reprocessed the 5' RACE reads via MiXCR and lists one record per CDR3 protein. The sample lists 1.5 million to 2 million distinct CDR3 sequences; under 35% were seen once. Ten or more counts support this clonotype. What it binds is not known. This TCR was sampled from a newborn girl in good health. The rearrangement joins TRBV4-1 to TRBJ2-1; 9 bases are shared with TRBD1. The sequencing input was cord blood. The CDR3 DNA is TGCGCCAGCAGCCAGATCGGGACAGGGATGTACAATGAGCAGTTCTTC. It specifies CASSQIGTGMYNEQFF.